The next 6 T cell receptor beta chains were all read from a single sample in a study of blood T cell repertoires in COVID-19. Repertoires were generated with immunoSEQ multiplex PCR, while TCRdb's copy carries only in-frame clones and drops some. The sample holds 250,000 to 350,000 clones; about nine tenths are singletons and the top ten take approximately 0.85%. Sequenced sample: peripheral blood. The receptors shown here come from a middle-aged woman who had recovered from COVID-19.

J is TRBJ2-3 and V is TRBV10-3; 12 bases line up with TRBD2. This CDR3 spans 15 amino acids. From germline, CDR1 is ENHRY and CDR2 SYGVKD. Germline trimming cut 2 bases from V and 5 bases from J; bases unmatched to any gene: 2. The CDR3 nucleotides read TGTGCCATCAGTGAGGGACTAGCGGGAATAGATACGCAGTATTTT. Translating gives CAISEGLAGIDTQYF.

The CDR3 sequence is CASSYEMTGSYEQYF. In nucleotides, the CDR3 is TGTGCCAGCAGCTACGAAATGACAGGGAGCTACGAGCAGTACTTC. This chain links TRBV14 with TRBJ2-7, with 7 bases that match TRBD1. The CDR3 totals 15 residues. Germline V gives CDR1 SGHDN, CDR2 FVKESK. V lost 5 bases and J lost 3; bases outside the gene matches: 10.

The chain employs TRBV6-5 and TRBJ1-1; 9 bases are a match to TRBD1. Per germline, CDR1 MNHEY and CDR2 SVGAGI. The CDR3 spans 15 residues. Trimming at V came to 8 bases and at J to 4 bases, leaving 11 bases not matched to a gene. DNA of the CDR3: TGTGCCAGCCTTACGGGTGCGACAGGGGGCACTGAAGCTTTCTTT. As protein: CASLTGATGGTEAFF.

The chain joins TRBV18 to TRBJ1-1; a possible D gene is TRBD1 (6 bases). CDR3 length: 14 amino acids. CDR1 KGHSH and CDR2 LQKENI come from the germline V gene. V was trimmed by 4 bases and J by 3 bases, leaving 12 bases between them. Here the CDR3 reads CASSHAGVHTEAFF. The DNA of the CDR3 is TGTGCCAGCTCACATGCAGGGGTTCACACTGAAGCTTTCTTT.

The chain recombines TRBV9 with TRBJ2-7; the D gene is possibly TRBD2 (5 bases). The germline V gene has CDR1 SGDLS and CDR2 YYNGEE. This CDR3 has 15 amino acids. Between the trimmed V and J ends, which lost 4 bases and 0 bases, there was a span of 14 bases. The CDR3 coding sequence is TGTGCCAGCAGCCCAAGAGGGCCAAGCTCCTACGAGCAGTACTTC. It specifies CASSPRGPSSYEQYF. Filled out from reference TRBV9 and TRBJ2-7, the complete variable domain reads DSGVTQTPKHLITATGQRVTLRCSPRSGDLSVYWYQQSLDQGLQFLIQYYNGEERAKGNILERFSAQQFPDLHSELNLSSLELGDSALYFCASSPRGPSSYEQYFGPGTRLTVT.

This chain links TRBV9 with TRBJ2-3, with a tentative D call TRBD2 (6 bases). Trimming shortened V by 0 bases and J by 4 bases, and 12 bases separated the two germline ends. This CDR3 spans 15 amino acids. From germline, CDR1 is SGDLS and CDR2 YYNGEE. The DNA for the CDR3 is TGTGCCAGCAGCGTAGTTAGTAGCGGCCCAGATACGCAGTATTTT. Residues: CASSVVSSGPDTQYF.